One T cell receptor (beta chain) is described in this entry. Its cognate antigen is unknown. This sample is part of a study of follicular helper T cells after annual influenza vaccination. With V trimmed by 0 bases and J by 2 bases, 8 bases remained unmatched. The CDR3 has 19 amino acids. CDR1 and CDR2 from the germline V gene are LGHNA and YSLEER. Overall study findings and caveats: Day 7 ICOS+CD38+ clones later appeared mostly in ICOS-CD38- cTfh.

This sample's time point: 2013-2014 season, 7 days after vaccination. Sorted cTfh were non-naive CD4+CXCR5+PD-1+, either ICOS+CD38+ or ICOS-CD38-. Assay: immunoSEQ multiplex PCR; the TCRdb copy retains only in-frame clones and omits some. The table records nearly 9,000 clones, 75% to 85% of them present only once. The sequence was obtained from an adult who received the influenza vaccine. The sample in question was CXCR5+ CD38- circulating T follicular helper cells from blood, obtained 7 days after influenza vaccination. Subset specified: circulating Tfh, non-naive CD4+CXCR5+PD-1+ (ICOS+CD38+ or ICOS-CD38-). This chain links TRBV4-3 with TRBJ2-2, with 11 bases aligning to TRBD2. Here the CDR3 DNA reads TGCGCCAGCAGCCAAGACGTACTAGCGGGGGCCCCTAACACCGGGGAGCTGTTTTTT. Its protein is CASSQDVLAGAPNTGELFF.